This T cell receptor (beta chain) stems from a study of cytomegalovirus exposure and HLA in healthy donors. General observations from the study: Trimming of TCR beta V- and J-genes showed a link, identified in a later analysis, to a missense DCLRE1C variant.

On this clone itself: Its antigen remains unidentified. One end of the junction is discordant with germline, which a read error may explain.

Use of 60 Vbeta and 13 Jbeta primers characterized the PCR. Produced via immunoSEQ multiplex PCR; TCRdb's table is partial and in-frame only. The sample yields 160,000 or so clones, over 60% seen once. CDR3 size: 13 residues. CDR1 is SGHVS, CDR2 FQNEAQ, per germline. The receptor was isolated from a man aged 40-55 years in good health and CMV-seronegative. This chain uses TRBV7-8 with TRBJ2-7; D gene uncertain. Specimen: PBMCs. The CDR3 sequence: CASSLDPGYGQYF. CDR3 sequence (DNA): TGTGCCAGCAGCTTAGATCCCGGGTACGGGCAGTACTTC.